This TCR beta chain was identified in a study of T cell responses to AZD1222 COVID-19 vaccine. Notes on this clone: Its specificity is not known.

Germline V gene data show CDR1 as ENHRY and CDR2 as SYGVKD. This CDR3 has 13 amino acids. Trimming took 7 bases from V and 0 from J, leaving 6 bases between them. Some clones are missing from TCRdb's copy, which holds only in-frame ones; the method was immunoSEQ multiplex PCR. The data hold 120,000 or so clones, with 70% to 90% observed a single time. General study results and limits: Donors were largely white British and mainly female; clonal diversity was possibly underestimated.

This receptor was obtained from an adult in good health. The J gene is TRBJ1-4, the V gene TRBV10-3, with D unclear. The sample was peripheral blood, taken on day 0 of AZD1222 vaccination. DNA of the CDR3: TGTGCCATCACCAGTGCAACTAATGAAAAACTGTTTTTT. It specifies CAITSATNEKLFF.